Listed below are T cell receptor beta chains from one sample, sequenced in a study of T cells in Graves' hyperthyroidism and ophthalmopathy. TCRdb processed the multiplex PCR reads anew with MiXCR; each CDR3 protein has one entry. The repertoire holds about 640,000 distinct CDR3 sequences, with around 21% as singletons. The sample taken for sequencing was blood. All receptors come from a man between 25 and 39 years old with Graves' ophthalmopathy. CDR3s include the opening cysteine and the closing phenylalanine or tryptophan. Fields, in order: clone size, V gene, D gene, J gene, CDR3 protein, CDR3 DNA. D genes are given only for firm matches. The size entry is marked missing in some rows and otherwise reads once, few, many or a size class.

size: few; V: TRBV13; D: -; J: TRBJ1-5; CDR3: CASSLLTGGYSNQPQHF; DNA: TGTGCCAGCAGCCTTCTAACAGGCGGGTATAGCAATCAGCCCCAGCATTTT
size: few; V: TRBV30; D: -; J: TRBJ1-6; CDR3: CAWSAGTSNSPLHF; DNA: TGTGCCTGGAGCGCCGGGACCTCCAATTCACCCCTCCACTTT
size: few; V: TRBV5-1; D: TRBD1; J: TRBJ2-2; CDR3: CASSLTGVTNTGELFF; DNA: TGCGCCAGCAGCTTAACAGGGGTCACCAACACCGGGGAGCTGTTTTTT
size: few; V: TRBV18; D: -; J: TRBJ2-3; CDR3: CASSPLPSGLNTDTQYF; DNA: TGTGCCAGCTCACCCCTCCCCTCTGGACTTAACACAGATACGCAGTATTTT
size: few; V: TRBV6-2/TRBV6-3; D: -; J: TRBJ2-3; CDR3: CASTPGAPGTQYF; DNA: TGTGCCAGCACCCCCGGGGCCCCCGGTACGCAGTATTTT
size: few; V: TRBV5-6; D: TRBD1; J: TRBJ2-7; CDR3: CASSPYTGQGYEQYF; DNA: TGTGCCAGCAGCCCATATACGGGACAGGGCTACGAGCAGTACTTC
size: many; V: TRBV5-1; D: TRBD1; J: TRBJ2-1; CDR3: CASKYRGPINEQFF; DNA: TGCGCCAGCAAGTACAGGGGGCCTATCAATGAGCAGTTCTTC
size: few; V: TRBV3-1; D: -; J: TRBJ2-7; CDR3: CASSNPVQNSYEQYF; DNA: TGTGCCAGCAGTAACCCGGTACAGAACTCCTACGAGCAGTACTTC
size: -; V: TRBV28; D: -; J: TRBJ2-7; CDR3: CASSLYGTYEQYF; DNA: TGTGCCAGCAGTTTATACGGAACCTACGAGCAGTACTTC
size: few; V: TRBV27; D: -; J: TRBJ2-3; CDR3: CASSLYFTGRSTDTQYF; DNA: TGTGCCAGCAGTTTATATTTTACTGGGAGGAGCACAGATACGCAGTATTTT
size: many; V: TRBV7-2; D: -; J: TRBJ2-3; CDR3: CASRLTGGEDTQYF; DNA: TGTGCCAGCAGACTGACTGGAGGGGAAGATACGCAGTATTTT
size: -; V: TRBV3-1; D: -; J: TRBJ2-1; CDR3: CASSPRDRTPEQFF; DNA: TGTGCCAGCAGCCCCCGGGACCGTACCCCTGAGCAGTTCTTC
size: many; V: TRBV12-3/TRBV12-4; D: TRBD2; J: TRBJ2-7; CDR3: CASSPMLAGHEQYF; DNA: TGTGCCAGCAGCCCCATGCTAGCGGGACACGAGCAGTACTTC
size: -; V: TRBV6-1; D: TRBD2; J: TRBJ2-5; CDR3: CASSRSTSGRRETQYF; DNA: TGTGCCAGCAGCCGCTCAACTAGCGGGAGGAGGGAGACCCAGTACTTC
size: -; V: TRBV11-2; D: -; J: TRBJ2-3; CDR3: CASSLPVGSTDTQYF; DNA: TGTGCCAGCAGCTTACCCGTCGGAAGCACAGATACGCAGTATTTT
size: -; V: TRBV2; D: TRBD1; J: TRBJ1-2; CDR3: CASSESRDRSYGYTF; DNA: TGTGCCAGCAGTGAATCGCGGGACAGGAGCTATGGCTACACCTTC
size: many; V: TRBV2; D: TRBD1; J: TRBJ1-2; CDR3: CASRGTGGYYGYTF; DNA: TGTGCCAGCAGGGGGACAGGGGGCTACTATGGCTACACCTTC
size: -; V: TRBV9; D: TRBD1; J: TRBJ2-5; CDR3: CASSSRGQGPETQYF; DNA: TGTGCCAGCAGCTCTAGAGGACAGGGGCCCGAGACCCAGTACTTC
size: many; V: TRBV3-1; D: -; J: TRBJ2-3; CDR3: CASSLSAGLITDTQYF; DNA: TGTGCCAGCAGCCTAAGCGCGGGACTTATCACAGATACGCAGTATTTT
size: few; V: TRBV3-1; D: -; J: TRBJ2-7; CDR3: CASRKQASYEQYF; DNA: TGTGCCAGCAGGAAGCAAGCCTCGTACGAGCAGTACTTC
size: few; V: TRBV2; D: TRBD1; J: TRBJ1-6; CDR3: CASRHGQDSPLHF; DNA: TGTGCCAGCAGGCACGGACAGGATTCACCCCTCCACTTT
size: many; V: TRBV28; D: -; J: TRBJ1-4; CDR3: CASSLTEKLFF; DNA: TGTGCCAGCAGCCTCACGGAAAAACTGTTTTTT
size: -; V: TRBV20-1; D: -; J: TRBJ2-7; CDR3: CSARGGTWGEQYF; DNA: TGCAGTGCTAGAGGTGGGACCTGGGGCGAGCAGTACTTC
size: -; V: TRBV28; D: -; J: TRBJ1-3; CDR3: CASSLRGGQAGNTIYF; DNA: TGTGCCAGCAGTTTAAGAGGGGGGCAGGCGGGAAACACCATATATTTT
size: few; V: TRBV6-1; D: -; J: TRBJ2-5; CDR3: CASSAGSRETQYF; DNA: TGTGCCAGCAGCGCCGGTTCCAGGGAGACCCAGTACTTC
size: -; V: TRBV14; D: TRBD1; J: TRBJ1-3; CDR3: CASSQEQGILARSGNTIYF; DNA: TGTGCCAGCAGCCAAGAACAGGGGATTCTGGCTCGCTCTGGAAACACCATATATTTT
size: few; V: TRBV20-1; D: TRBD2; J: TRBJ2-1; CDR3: CSARKREPYNEQFF; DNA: TGCAGTGCTAGGAAGCGGGAACCCTACAATGAGCAGTTCTTC
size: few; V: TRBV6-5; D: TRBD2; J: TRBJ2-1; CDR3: CASSYFAGDSEQFF; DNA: TGTGCCAGCAGTTACTTTGCGGGAGATAGTGAGCAGTTCTTC
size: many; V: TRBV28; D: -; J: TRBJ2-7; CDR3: CASSSRQGEQYF; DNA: TGTGCCAGCAGTTCCCGTCAGGGAGAGCAGTACTTC
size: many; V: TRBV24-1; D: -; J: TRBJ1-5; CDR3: CATSATGNQPQHF; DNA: TGTGCCACCAGTGCGACAGGTAATCAGCCCCAGCATTTT
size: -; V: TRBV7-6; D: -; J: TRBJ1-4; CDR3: CASSWVPGVEKLFF; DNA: TGTGCCAGCAGCTGGGTCCCGGGGGTTGAAAAACTGTTTTTT
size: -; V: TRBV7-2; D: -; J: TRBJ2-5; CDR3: CASSLVVGTGRETQYF; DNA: TGTGCCAGCAGCTTAGTCGTCGGAACAGGGAGAGAGACCCAGTACTTC